The rows below give T cell receptor beta chains drawn from one sample of a study of cytomegalovirus exposure and HLA in healthy donors. This table comes from immunoSEQ multiplex PCR, and its TCRdb copy is limited to in-frame clones, with some not included. The sample holds about 160,000 clones, 85% to 90% seen once. Sequenced: PBMCs. These receptors all come from a woman in her late teens or twenties in good health and CMV-seropositive. Each CDR3 is given with its conserved first and last residue. A D gene is named only where the DNA matches it firmly. The size field is filled for only some rows; it gives once, few, many or a size class.

clone_size: .
j_call: TRBJ2-2
d_call: TRBD2
v_call: TRBV4-2
cdr3_nt: TGTGCCAGCAGCCAAGTTCGCGGGGGGAACACCGGGGAGCTGTTTTTT
cdr3_aa: CASSQVRGGNTGELFF

clone_size: once
j_call: TRBJ2-3
d_call: .
v_call: TRBV9
cdr3_nt: TGTGCCAGCAGCGTAGGTGTGGCAGAAATCACAGATACGCAGTATTTT
cdr3_aa: CASSVGVAEITDTQYF

clone_size: .
j_call: TRBJ2-2
d_call: TRBD2
v_call: TRBV6-1
cdr3_nt: TGTGCCAGCAGTGAAGGAAAGAGGCGGGAGGGCTTGGTGGAGGCCGGGGAGCTGTTTTTT
cdr3_aa: CASSEGKRREGLVEAGELFF

clone_size: .
j_call: TRBJ2-3
d_call: .
v_call: TRBV7-9
cdr3_nt: TGTGCCAGCAGCTTTACTGAGTTTACAGATACGCAGTATTTT
cdr3_aa: CASSFTEFTDTQYF

clone_size: .
j_call: TRBJ2-2
d_call: TRBD2
v_call: TRBV7-9
cdr3_nt: TGTGCCAGCAGCCCTTTCCTAGCGGGAGCACGAACCGGGGAGCTGTTTTTT
cdr3_aa: CASSPFLAGARTGELFF

clone_size: .
j_call: TRBJ2-7
d_call: TRBD2
v_call: TRBV9
cdr3_nt: TGTGCCAGCAGCGTAGCCTCCAGCGGGATCTACGAGCAGTACTTC
cdr3_aa: CASSVASSGIYEQYF

clone_size: .
j_call: TRBJ1-5
d_call: TRBD1
v_call: TRBV9
cdr3_nt: TGTGCCAGCAGCGGGGTCGGGGACAGGGATCAGCCCCAGCATTTT
cdr3_aa: CASSGVGDRDQPQHF

clone_size: .
j_call: TRBJ2-7
d_call: .
v_call: TRBV28
cdr3_nt: TGTGCCAGCATCAAATCGACAGCTTTCTACGAGCAGTACTTC
cdr3_aa: CASIKSTAFYEQYF

clone_size: few
j_call: TRBJ2-7
d_call: .
v_call: TRBV30
cdr3_nt: TGTGCCTGGACAGGGGACTACGAGCAGTACTTC
cdr3_aa: CAWTGDYEQYF

clone_size: .
j_call: TRBJ1-2
d_call: .
v_call: TRBV28
cdr3_nt: TGTGCCAGCAGTCCACAGGGCCTTGGCTACACCTTC
cdr3_aa: CASSPQGLGYTF

clone_size: .
j_call: TRBJ1-4
d_call: TRBD1
v_call: TRBV6-1
cdr3_nt: TGTGCCAGCACAGGGGGCATGGATGAAAAACTGTTTTTT
cdr3_aa: CASTGGMDEKLFF

clone_size: .
j_call: TRBJ2-1
d_call: .
v_call: TRBV27
cdr3_nt: TGTGCCAGCAGTTTACTCCCGGGACTCGGGTCCAATGAGCAGTTCTTC
cdr3_aa: CASSLLPGLGSNEQFF

clone_size: .
j_call: TRBJ2-7
d_call: TRBD2
v_call: TRBV5-4
cdr3_nt: TGTGCCAGCAGCTTGGTCGCGGGAGCAGGCGAGCAGTACTTC
cdr3_aa: CASSLVAGAGEQYF

clone_size: .
j_call: TRBJ2-1
d_call: .
v_call: TRBV5-1
cdr3_nt: TGCGCCAGCAAGTGGACTGACGACAATGAGCAGTTCTTC
cdr3_aa: CASKWTDDNEQFF

clone_size: .
j_call: TRBJ1-5
d_call: .
v_call: TRBV27
cdr3_nt: TGTGCCAGCTGTAAACAGGGAGGCAATCAGCCCCAGCATTTT
cdr3_aa: CASCKQGGNQPQHF

clone_size: .
j_call: TRBJ2-2
d_call: .
v_call: TRBV30
cdr3_nt: TGTGCCTGGAATATCGGGGGGAACACCGGGGAGCTGTTTTTT
cdr3_aa: CAWNIGGNTGELFF

clone_size: .
j_call: TRBJ2-2
d_call: TRBD1
v_call: TRBV5-1
cdr3_nt: TGCGCCAGCACAACGGGGACAGGGACGGTCGGGGAGCTGTTTTTT
cdr3_aa: CASTTGTGTVGELFF

clone_size: .
j_call: TRBJ2-7
d_call: .
v_call: TRBV30
cdr3_nt: TGTGCCTGGAGTGTTTACGGGAGCTACGAGCAGTACTTC
cdr3_aa: CAWSVYGSYEQYF

clone_size: .
j_call: TRBJ1-2
d_call: .
v_call: TRBV11-3
cdr3_nt: TGTGCCAGCAGCCCGGGACGGACAGCTAACTATGGCTACACCTTC
cdr3_aa: CASSPGRTANYGYTF

clone_size: .
j_call: TRBJ2-7
d_call: .
v_call: TRBV27
cdr3_nt: TGTGCCAGCAGCCCACTAAACGACGAGCAGTACTTC
cdr3_aa: CASSPLNDEQYF

clone_size: .
j_call: TRBJ1-2
d_call: .
v_call: TRBV28
cdr3_nt: TGTGCCAGCAGCCTTCCCCCTTATGGCTACACCTTC
cdr3_aa: CASSLPPYGYTF

clone_size: .
j_call: TRBJ2-7
d_call: .
v_call: TRBV4-1
cdr3_nt: TGCGCCAGCAGCCAGGTACTTAGTACCGGTCTTTCCTTC
cdr3_aa: CASSQVLSTGLSF

clone_size: .
j_call: TRBJ2-7
d_call: .
v_call: TRBV2
cdr3_nt: TGTGCCAGCAGCAACAGACGGTCCTCCTACGAGCAGTACTTC
cdr3_aa: CASSNRRSSYEQYF

clone_size: .
j_call: TRBJ1-1
d_call: .
v_call: TRBV7-2
cdr3_nt: TGTGCCAGCACCGGTTTCCTTTACACTGAAGCTTTCTTT
cdr3_aa: CASTGFLYTEAFF

clone_size: .
j_call: TRBJ2-3
d_call: TRBD2
v_call: TRBV12-5
cdr3_nt: TGTGCTAGTGGTTTGCTAGCGGGAGTAAGGCATACGCAGTATTTT
cdr3_aa: CASGLLAGVRHTQYF

clone_size: .
j_call: TRBJ1-2
d_call: .
v_call: TRBV20-1
cdr3_nt: TGCGGCTGGGCTGGCTACACCTTC
cdr3_aa: CGWAGYTF

clone_size: .
j_call: TRBJ2-1
d_call: TRBD2
v_call: TRBV9
cdr3_nt: TGTGCCAGCAGCCCCCCCGCAATGCGGGAGGGGTGGGGTGAGCAGTTCTTC
cdr3_aa: CASSPPAMREGWGEQFF

clone_size: .
j_call: TRBJ2-3
d_call: .
v_call: TRBV11-2
cdr3_nt: TGTGCCAGCAGCCTATTGCCCATTCCAGGGGTGAGGACAGATACGCAGTATTTT
cdr3_aa: CASSLLPIPGVRTDTQYF

clone_size: once
j_call: TRBJ1-3
d_call: .
v_call: TRBV28
cdr3_nt: TGTGCCAGCGGCACAGGGCCTGGAAACACCATATATTTT
cdr3_aa: CASGTGPGNTIYF

clone_size: .
j_call: TRBJ1-1
d_call: .
v_call: TRBV7-9
cdr3_nt: TGTGCCAGCAGCCCAGGACAGATGAACACTGAAGCTTTCTTT
cdr3_aa: CASSPGQMNTEAFF

clone_size: .
j_call: TRBJ1-3
d_call: .
v_call: TRBV29-1
cdr3_nt: TGCAGCGTTGAAGTTGTGCAGACTGTCTCTGGAAACACCATATATTTT
cdr3_aa: CSVEVVQTVSGNTIYF

clone_size: .
j_call: TRBJ2-7
d_call: .
v_call: TRBV19
cdr3_nt: TGTGCCAGTAGTATGGGGGGACAGTTGTACGAGCAGTACTTC
cdr3_aa: CASSMGGQLYEQYF

clone_size: once
j_call: TRBJ2-1
d_call: TRBD1
v_call: TRBV7-2
cdr3_nt: TGTGCCAGCAGCCTTCATCCAGGGGGCCCATCCTACAATGAGCAGTTCTTC
cdr3_aa: CASSLHPGGPSYNEQFF

clone_size: .
j_call: TRBJ1-2
d_call: TRBD1
v_call: TRBV15
cdr3_nt: TGTGCCACCAGCAGAGGAGGGGACAGGGGGCGCGGGGCCTATGGCTACACCTTC
cdr3_aa: CATSRGGDRGRGAYGYTF

clone_size: once
j_call: TRBJ2-7
d_call: .
v_call: TRBV2
cdr3_nt: TGTGCCAGCAGTATAGGAGGGGGCAGCTACGAGCAGTACTTC
cdr3_aa: CASSIGGGSYEQYF

clone_size: .
j_call: TRBJ1-5
d_call: .
v_call: TRBV7-2
cdr3_nt: TGTGCCAGCAGCTTAGGAGTGTGGCGGAGCAATCAGCCCCAGCATTTT
cdr3_aa: CASSLGVWRSNQPQHF

clone_size: .
j_call: TRBJ2-7
d_call: .
v_call: TRBV6-1
cdr3_nt: TGTGCCAGCCCGTCCGGGGGCTCCTACGAGCAGTACTTC
cdr3_aa: CASPSGGSYEQYF

clone_size: once
j_call: TRBJ2-7
d_call: .
v_call: TRBV28
cdr3_nt: TGTGCCAGCAGTTTCATAGGGGTGGAGAAAACCTACGAGCAGTACTTC
cdr3_aa: CASSFIGVEKTYEQYF

clone_size: .
j_call: TRBJ1-1
d_call: TRBD1
v_call: TRBV11-2
cdr3_nt: TGTGCCAGCAGCTTAGGGACAGGGCTCATGAACACTGAAGCTTTCTTT
cdr3_aa: CASSLGTGLMNTEAFF

clone_size: .
j_call: TRBJ2-7
d_call: TRBD1
v_call: TRBV2
cdr3_nt: TGTGCCAGCAGGTTAGGGACAGGGGTTTTCGAGCAGTACTTC
cdr3_aa: CASRLGTGVFEQYF

clone_size: .
j_call: TRBJ2-7
d_call: TRBD2
v_call: TRBV6-6
cdr3_nt: TGTGCCAGCAGCCCAAGCGGGAGAGGTTCCTACGAGCAGTACTTC
cdr3_aa: CASSPSGRGSYEQYF

clone_size: few
j_call: TRBJ1-5
d_call: .
v_call: TRBV6-1
cdr3_nt: TGTGCCAGCAGTGAAGTCATGGCAGGGCAGAATCAGCCCCAGCATTTT
cdr3_aa: CASSEVMAGQNQPQHF

clone_size: once
j_call: TRBJ2-7
d_call: TRBD1
v_call: TRBV30
cdr3_nt: TGTGCCTGGAGAACTGGGACAGGTCTCGGCGGGGCACCCAACGAGCAGTACTTC
cdr3_aa: CAWRTGTGLGGAPNEQYF

clone_size: .
j_call: TRBJ2-2
d_call: .
v_call: TRBV7-8
cdr3_nt: TGTGCCAGCATCAAGGGGTCAAACACCGGGGAGCTGTTTTTT
cdr3_aa: CASIKGSNTGELFF

clone_size: .
j_call: TRBJ2-7
d_call: TRBD2
v_call: TRBV6-5
cdr3_nt: TGTGCCAGCAGTTACTCGGGACTACACTACGAGCAGTACTTC
cdr3_aa: CASSYSGLHYEQYF

clone_size: few
j_call: TRBJ1-2
d_call: TRBD1
v_call: TRBV2
cdr3_nt: TGTGCCAGCCAATTTTCCCGGGACAGACAGAACTATGGCTACACCTTC
cdr3_aa: CASQFSRDRQNYGYTF